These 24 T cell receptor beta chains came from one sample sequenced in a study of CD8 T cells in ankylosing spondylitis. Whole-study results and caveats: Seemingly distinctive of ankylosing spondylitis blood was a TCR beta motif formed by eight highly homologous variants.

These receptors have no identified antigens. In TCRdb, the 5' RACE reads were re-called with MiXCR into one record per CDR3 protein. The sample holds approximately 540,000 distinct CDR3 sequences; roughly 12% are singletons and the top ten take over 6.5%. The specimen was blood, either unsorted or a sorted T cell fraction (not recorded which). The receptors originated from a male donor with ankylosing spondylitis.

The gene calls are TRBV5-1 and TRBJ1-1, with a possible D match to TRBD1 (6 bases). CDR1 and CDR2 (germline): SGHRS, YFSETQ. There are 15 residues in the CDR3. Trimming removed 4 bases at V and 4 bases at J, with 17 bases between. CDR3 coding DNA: TGCGCCAGCAGCGAACAGGGCGATTGGGTCACTGAAGCTTTCTTT. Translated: CASSEQGDWVTEAFF.

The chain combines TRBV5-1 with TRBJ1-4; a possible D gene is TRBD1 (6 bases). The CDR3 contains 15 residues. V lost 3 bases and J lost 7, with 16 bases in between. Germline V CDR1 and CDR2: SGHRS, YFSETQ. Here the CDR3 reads CASSSAVGRGEKLFF. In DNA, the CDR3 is TGCGCCAGCAGCTCCGCTGTAGGCAGGGGTGAAAAACTGTTTTTT. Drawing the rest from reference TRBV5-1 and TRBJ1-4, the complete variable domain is KAGVTQTPRYLIKTRGQQVTLSCSPISGHRSVSWYQQTPGQGLQFLFEYFSETQRNKGNFPGRFSGRQFSNSRSEMNVSTLELGDSALYLCASSSAVGRGEKLFFGSGTQLSVL.

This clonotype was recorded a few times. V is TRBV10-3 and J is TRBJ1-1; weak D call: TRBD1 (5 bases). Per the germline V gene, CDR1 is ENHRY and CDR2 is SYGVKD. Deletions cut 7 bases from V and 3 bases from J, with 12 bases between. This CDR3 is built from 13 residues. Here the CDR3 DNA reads TGTGCCATCAAGGGGCAGGGAGACACTGAAGCTTTCTTT. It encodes CAIKGQGDTEAFF.

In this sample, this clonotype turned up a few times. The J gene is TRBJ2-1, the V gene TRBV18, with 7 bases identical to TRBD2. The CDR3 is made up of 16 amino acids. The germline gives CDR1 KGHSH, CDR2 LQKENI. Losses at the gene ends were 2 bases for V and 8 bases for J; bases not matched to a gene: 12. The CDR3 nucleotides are TGTGCCAGCTCACCAGGGATGGCGGGAGAAGGCGATGAGCAGTTCTTC. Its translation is CASSPGMAGEGDEQFF.

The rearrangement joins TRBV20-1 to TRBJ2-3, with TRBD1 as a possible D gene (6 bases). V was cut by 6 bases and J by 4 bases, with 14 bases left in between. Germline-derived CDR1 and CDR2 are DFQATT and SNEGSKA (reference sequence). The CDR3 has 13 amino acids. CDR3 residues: CSARTEGPDTQYF. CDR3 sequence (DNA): TGCAGTGCCAGGACAGAGGGGCCAGATACGCAGTATTTT.

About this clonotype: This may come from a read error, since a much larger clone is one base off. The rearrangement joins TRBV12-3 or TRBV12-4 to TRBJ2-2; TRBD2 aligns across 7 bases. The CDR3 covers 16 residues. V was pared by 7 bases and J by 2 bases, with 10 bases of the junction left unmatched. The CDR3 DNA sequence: TGTGCCAGCATACCGCGTAGCGGGTCAAACACCGGGGAGCTGTTTTTT. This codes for CASIPRSGSNTGELFF.

The CDR3 sequence: CASRARFLGNQPQHF. CDR3 bases: TGTGCCAGTAGGGCGAGATTTTTGGGCAATCAGCCCCAGCATTTT. J is TRBJ1-5 and V is TRBV19, with no clear D. This CDR3 comprises 15 residues. The V gene lost 6 bases and the J gene lost 2 bases, with 14 bases spanning the gap. The germline gives CDR1 LNHDA, CDR2 SQIVND (reference sequence).

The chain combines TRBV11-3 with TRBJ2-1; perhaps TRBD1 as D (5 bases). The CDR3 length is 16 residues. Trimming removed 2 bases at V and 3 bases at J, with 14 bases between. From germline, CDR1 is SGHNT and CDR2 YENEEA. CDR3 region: CASSLLGQGGYNEQFF. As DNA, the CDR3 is TGTGCCAGCAGCTTACTCGGGCAGGGCGGCTACAATGAGCAGTTCTTC.

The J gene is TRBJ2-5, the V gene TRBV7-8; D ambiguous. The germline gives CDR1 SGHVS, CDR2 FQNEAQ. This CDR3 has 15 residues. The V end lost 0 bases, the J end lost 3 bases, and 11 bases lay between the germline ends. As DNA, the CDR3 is TGTGCCAGCAGCTTAGCGGGTGGGGTGAAAGAGACCCAGTACTTC. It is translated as CASSLAGGVKETQYF.

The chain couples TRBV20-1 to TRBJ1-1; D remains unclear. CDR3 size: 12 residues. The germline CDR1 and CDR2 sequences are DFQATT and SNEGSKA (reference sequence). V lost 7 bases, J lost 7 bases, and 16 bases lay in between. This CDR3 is CSVRYTGNEAFF. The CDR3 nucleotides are TGCAGTGTCCGCTATACGGGCAATGAAGCTTTCTTT.

For the CDR3, the DNA is TGTGCCTGGAGTAGGGGGACAGCTCCGGATCAGCCCCAGCATTTT. It yields the protein CAWSRGTAPDQPQHF. The genes are TRBV30 and TRBJ1-5; 7 bases align to TRBD1. Germline V lookup: CDR1 GTSNPN, CDR2 SVGIG (reference sequence). Germline trimming cut 2 bases from V and 5 bases from J; bases unmatched to any gene: 9. The CDR3 runs 15 residues.

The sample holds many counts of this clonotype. The DNA for the CDR3 is TGTGCCAGCAGCCAAGACTTCTCTGGGGCCAACGTCCTGACTTTC. Residues: CASSQDFSGANVLTF. This rearrangement joins TRBV3-1 to TRBJ2-6; D unclear. The CDR3 runs 15 residues. The germline gives CDR1 LGHDT, CDR2 YNNKEL (reference sequence). The V end was cut by 0 bases, the J end by 0 bases, with 3 bases between.

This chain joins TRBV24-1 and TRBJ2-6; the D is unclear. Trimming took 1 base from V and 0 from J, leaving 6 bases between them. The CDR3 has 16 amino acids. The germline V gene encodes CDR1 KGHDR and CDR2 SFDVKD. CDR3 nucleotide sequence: TGTGCCACCAGTGATTTTGGGAACTCTGGGGCCAACGTCCTGACTTTC. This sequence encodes CATSDFGNSGANVLTF.

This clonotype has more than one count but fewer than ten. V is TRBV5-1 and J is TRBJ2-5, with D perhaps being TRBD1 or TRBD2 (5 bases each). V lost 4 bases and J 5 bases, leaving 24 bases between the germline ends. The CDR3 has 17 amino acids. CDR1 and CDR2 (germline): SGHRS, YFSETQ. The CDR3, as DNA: TGCGCCAGCAGCCCCTTTAACGCGGACACCCCGGGGGAGACCCAGTACTTC. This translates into CASSPFNADTPGETQYF. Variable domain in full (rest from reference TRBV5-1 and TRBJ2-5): KAGVTQTPRYLIKTRGQQVTLSCSPISGHRSVSWYQQTPGQGLQFLFEYFSETQRNKGNFPGRFSGRQFSNSRSEMNVSTLELGDSALYLCASSPFNADTPGETQYFGPGTRLLVL.

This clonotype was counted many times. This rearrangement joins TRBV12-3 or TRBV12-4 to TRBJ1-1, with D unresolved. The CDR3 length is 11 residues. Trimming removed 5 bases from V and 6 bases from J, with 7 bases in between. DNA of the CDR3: TGTGCCAGCAGTCCGGGGTCTGAAGCTTTCTTT. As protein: CASSPGSEAFF.

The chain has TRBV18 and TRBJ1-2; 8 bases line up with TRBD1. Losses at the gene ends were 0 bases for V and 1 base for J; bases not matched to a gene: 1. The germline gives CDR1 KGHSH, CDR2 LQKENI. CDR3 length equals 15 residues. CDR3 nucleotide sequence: TGTGCCAGCTCACCACCGGACAGGGTTAACTATGGCTACACCTTC. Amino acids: CASSPPDRVNYGYTF.

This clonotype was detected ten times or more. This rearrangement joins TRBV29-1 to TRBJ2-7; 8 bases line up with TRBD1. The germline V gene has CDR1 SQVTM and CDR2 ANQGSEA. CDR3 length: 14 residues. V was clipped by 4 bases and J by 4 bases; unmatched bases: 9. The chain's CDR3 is CSVVPRTGTYEQYF. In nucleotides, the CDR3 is TGCAGCGTTGTTCCTAGGACAGGGACTTACGAGCAGTACTTC.

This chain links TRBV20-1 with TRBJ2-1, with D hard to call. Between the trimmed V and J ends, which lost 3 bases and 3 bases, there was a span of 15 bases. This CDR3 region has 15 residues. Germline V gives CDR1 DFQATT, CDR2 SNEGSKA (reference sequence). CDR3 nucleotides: TGCAGTGCTAGGGTTATCCCGAGTTTCTACAATGAGCAGTTCTTC. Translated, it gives CSARVIPSFYNEQFF.

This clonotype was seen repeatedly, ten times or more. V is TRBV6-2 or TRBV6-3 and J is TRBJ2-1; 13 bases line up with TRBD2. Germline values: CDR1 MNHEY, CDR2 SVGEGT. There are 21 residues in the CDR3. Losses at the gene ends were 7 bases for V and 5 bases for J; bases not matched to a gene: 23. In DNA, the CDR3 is TGTGCCAGCACCCTAAGAGTTTGGGGACTAGCGGGAACAAGCGGCCACAATGAGCAGTTCTTC. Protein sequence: CASTLRVWGLAGTSGHNEQFF.

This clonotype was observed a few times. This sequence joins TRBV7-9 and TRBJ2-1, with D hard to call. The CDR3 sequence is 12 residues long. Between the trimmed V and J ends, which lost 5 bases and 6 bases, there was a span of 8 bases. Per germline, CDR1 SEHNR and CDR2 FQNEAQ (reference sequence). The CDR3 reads CASSQLANEQFF. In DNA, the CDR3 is TGTGCCAGCAGCCAGCTTGCCAATGAGCAGTTCTTC.

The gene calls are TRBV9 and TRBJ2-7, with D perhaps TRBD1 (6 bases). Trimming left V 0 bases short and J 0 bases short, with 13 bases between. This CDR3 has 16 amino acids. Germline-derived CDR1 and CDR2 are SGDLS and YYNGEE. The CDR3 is CASSVGGHPSSYEQYF. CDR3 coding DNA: TGTGCCAGCAGCGTAGGGGGACATCCGAGCTCCTACGAGCAGTACTTC.

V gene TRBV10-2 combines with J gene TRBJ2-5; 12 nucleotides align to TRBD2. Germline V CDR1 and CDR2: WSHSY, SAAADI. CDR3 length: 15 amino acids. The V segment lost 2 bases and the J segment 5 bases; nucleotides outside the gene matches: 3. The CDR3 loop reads CASSETSGRWETQYF. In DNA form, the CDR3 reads TGCGCCAGCAGTGAGACTAGCGGGAGGTGGGAGACCCAGTACTTC.

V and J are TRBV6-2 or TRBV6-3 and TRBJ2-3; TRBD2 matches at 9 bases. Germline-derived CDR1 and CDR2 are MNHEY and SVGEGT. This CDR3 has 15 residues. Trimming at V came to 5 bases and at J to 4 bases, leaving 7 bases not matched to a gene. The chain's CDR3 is CASSTRVAGADTQYF. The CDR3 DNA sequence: TGTGCCAGCAGTACTCGAGTAGCGGGAGCAGATACGCAGTATTTT.

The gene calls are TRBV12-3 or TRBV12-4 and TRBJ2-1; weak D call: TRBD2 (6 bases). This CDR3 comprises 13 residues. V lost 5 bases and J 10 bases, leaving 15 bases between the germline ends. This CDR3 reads CASSPTQAGEQFF. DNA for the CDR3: TGTGCCAGCAGTCCGACTCAGGCGGGGGAGCAGTTCTTC.